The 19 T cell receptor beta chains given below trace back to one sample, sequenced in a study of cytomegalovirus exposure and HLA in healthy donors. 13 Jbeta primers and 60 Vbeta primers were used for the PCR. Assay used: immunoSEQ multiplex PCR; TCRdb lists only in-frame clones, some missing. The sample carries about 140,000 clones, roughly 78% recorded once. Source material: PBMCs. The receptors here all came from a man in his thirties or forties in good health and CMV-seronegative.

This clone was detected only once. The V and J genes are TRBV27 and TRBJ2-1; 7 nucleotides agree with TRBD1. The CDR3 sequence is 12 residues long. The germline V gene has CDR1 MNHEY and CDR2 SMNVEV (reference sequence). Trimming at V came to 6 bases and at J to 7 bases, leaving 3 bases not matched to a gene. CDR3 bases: TGTGCCAGCAGCCTCAGGGGGAATGAGCAGTTCTTC. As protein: CASSLRGNEQFF.

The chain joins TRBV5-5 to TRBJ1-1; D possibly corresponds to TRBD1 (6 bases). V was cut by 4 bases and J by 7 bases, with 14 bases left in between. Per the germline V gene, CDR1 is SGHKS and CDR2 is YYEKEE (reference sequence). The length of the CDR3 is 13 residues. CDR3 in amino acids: CASSTRTAREAFF. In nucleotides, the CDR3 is TGTGCCAGCAGCACCAGGACAGCGCGTGAAGCTTTCTTT.

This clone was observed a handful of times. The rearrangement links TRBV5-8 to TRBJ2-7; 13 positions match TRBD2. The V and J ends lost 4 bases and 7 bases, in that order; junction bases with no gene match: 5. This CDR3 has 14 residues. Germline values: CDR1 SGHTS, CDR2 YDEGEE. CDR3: CASSLGLAGREQYF. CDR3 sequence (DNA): TGTGCCAGCAGCCTGGGACTAGCGGGGAGAGAGCAGTACTTC.

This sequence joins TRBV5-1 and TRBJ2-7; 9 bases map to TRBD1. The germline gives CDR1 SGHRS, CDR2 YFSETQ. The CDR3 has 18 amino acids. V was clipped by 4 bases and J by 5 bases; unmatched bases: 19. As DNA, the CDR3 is TGCGCCAGCAGCCCTGGAGGGTATGGGGGACAGGGATCAAACGAGCAGTACTTC. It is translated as CASSPGGYGGQGSNEQYF.

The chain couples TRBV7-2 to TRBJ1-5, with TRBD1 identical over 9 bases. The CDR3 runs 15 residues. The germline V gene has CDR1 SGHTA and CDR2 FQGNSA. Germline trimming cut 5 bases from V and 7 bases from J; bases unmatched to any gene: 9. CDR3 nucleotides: TGTGCCAGCAGCCCCGGGACAGGGTCAACCCAGCCCCAGCATTTT. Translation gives CASSPGTGSTQPQHF.

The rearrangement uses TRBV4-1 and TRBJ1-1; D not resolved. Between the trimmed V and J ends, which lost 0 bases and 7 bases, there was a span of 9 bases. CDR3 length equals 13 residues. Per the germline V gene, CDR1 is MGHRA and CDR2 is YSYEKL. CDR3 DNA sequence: TGCGCCAGCAGCCAAGAGGGGAGAGGTGAAGCTTTCTTT. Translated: CASSQEGRGEAFF.

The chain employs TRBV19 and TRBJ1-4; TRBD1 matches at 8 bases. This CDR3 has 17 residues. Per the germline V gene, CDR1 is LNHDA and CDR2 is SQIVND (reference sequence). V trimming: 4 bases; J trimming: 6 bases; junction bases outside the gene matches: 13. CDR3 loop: CASSTPWTGRRYEKLFF. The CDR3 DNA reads TGTGCCAGTAGTACCCCATGGACAGGGAGGCGTTATGAAAAACTGTTTTTT.

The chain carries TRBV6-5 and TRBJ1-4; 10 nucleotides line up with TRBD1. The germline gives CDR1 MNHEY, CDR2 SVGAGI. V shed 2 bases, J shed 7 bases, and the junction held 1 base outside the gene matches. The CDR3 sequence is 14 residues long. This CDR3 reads CASSYRTGGEKLFF. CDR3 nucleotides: TGTGCCAGCAGTTACCGGACAGGGGGTGAAAAACTGTTTTTT.

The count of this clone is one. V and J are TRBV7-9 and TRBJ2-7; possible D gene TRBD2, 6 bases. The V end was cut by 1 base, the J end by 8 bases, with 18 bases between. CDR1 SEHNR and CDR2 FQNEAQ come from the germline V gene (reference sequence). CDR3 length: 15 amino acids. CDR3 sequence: CASSLETGRDSKQYF. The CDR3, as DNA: TGTGCCAGCAGCTTAGAAACGGGACGGGACTCCAAGCAGTACTTC.

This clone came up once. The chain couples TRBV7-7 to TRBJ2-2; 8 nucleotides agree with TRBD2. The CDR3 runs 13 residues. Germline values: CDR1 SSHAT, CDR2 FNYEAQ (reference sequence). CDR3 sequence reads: CASGTSYTGELFF. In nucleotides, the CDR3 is TGTGCTAGTGGGACTAGTTACACCGGGGAGCTGTTTTTT. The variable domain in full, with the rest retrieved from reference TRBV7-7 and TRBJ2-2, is GAGVSQSPRYKVTKRGQDVTLRCDPISSHATLYWYQQALGQGPEFLTYFNYEAQPDKSGLPSDRFSAERPEGSISTLTIQRTEQRDSAMYRCASGTSYTGELFFGEGSRLTVL.

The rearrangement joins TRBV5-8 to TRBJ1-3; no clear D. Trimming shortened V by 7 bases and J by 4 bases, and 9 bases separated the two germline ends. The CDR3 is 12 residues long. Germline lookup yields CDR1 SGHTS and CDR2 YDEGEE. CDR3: CASRPGGNTIYF. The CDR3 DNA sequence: TGTGCCAGCCGGCCGGGGGGAAACACCATATATTTT. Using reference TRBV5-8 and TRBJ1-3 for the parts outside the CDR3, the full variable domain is EAGVTQSPTHLIKTRGQQATLRCSPISGHTSVYWYQQALGLGLQFLLWYDEGEERNRGNFPPRFSGRQFPNYSSELNVNALELEDSALYLCASRPGGNTIYFGEGSWLTVV.

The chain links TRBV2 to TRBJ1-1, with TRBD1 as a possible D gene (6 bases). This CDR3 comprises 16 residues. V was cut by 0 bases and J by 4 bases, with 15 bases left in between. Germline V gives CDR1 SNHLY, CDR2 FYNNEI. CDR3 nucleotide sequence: TGTGCCAGCAGTGAAGCGCACAGGGTTCGGAGCACTGAAGCTTTCTTT. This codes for CASSEAHRVRSTEAFF.

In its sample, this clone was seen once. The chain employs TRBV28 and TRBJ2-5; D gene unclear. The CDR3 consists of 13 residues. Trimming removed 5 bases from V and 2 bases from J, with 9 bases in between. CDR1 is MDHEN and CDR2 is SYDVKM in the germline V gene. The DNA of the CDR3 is TGTGCCAGCAGTGTCACTCTTCAAGAGACCCAGTACTTC. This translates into CASSVTLQETQYF.

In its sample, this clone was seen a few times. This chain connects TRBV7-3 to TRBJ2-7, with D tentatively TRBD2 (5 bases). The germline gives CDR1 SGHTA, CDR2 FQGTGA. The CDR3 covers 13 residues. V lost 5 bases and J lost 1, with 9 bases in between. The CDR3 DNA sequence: TGTGCCAGCAGCCCAACGGGGTCCTACGAGCAGTACTTC. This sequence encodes CASSPTGSYEQYF.

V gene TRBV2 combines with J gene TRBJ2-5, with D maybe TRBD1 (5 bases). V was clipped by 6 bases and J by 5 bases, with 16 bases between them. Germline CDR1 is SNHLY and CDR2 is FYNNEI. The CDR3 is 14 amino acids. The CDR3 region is CASSPSRVRETQYF. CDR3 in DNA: TGTGCCAGCAGCCCAAGCAGGGTTCGGGAGACCCAGTACTTC.

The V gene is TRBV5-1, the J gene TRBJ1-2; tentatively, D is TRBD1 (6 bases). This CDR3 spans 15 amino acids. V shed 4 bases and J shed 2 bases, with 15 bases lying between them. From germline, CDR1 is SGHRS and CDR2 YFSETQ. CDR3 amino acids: CASSPIIQGNYGYTF. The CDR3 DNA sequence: TGCGCCAGCAGCCCGATAATTCAGGGGAACTATGGCTACACCTTC.

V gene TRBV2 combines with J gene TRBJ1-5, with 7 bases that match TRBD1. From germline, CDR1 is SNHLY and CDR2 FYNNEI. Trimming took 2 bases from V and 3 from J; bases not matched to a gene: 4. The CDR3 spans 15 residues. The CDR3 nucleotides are TGTGCCAGCAGTGAATGGGGACAGCCCAATCAGCCCCAGCATTTT. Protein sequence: CASSEWGQPNQPQHF. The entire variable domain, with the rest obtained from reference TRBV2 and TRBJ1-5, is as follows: EPEVTQTPSHQVTQMGQEVILRCVPISNHLYFYWYRQILGQKVEFLVSFYNNEISEKSEIFDDQFSVERPDGSNFTLKIRSTKLEDSAMYFCASSEWGQPNQPQHFGDGTRLSIL.

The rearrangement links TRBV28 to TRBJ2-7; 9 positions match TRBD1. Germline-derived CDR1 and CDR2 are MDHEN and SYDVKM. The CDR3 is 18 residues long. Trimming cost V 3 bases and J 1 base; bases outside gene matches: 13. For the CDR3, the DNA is TGTGCCAGCAGTTTCACCTTGCACAGGGGGCGGAGGTCCTACGAGCAGTACTTC. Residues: CASSFTLHRGRRSYEQYF.

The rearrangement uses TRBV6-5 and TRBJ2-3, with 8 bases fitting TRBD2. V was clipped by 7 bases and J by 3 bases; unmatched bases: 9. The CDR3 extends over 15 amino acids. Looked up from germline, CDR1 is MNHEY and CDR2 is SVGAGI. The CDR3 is CASNIFGGATDTQYF. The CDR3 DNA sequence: TGTGCCAGCAATATTTTCGGGGGGGCTACAGATACGCAGTATTTT.